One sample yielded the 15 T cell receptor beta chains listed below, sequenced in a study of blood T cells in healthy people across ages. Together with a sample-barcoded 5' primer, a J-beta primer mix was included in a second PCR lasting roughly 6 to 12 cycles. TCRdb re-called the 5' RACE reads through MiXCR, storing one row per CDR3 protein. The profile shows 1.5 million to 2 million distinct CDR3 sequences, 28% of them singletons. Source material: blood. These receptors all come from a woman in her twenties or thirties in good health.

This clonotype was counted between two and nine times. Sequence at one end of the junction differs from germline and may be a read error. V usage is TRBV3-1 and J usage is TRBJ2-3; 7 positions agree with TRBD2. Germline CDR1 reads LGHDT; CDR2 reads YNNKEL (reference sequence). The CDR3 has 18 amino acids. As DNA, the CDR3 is TGTACCAGCAGCCAATTAAGGTTCCAGCGGGATGCGGCAGATACGCAGTATTTT. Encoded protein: CTSSQLRFQRDAADTQYF.

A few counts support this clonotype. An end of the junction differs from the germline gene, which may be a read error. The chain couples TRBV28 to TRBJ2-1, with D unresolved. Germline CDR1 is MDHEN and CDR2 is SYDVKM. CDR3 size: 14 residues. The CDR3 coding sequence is TGTGCCAGCAGTTTATCCGGTGATTGGAATGGGCAGTTCTTC. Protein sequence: CASSLSGDWNGQFF.

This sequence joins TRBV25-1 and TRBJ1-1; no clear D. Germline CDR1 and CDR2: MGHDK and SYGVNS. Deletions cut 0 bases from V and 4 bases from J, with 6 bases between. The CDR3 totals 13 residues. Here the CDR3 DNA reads TGTGCCAGCAGTGAATATAAGGCCACTGAAGCTTTCTTT. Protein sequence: CASSEYKATEAFF. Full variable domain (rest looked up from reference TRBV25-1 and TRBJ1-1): EADIYQTPRYLVIGTGKKITLECSQTMGHDKMYWYQQDPGMELHLIHYSYGVNSTEKGDLSSESTVSRIRTEHFPLTLESARPSHTSQYLCASSEYKATEAFFGQGTRLTVV.

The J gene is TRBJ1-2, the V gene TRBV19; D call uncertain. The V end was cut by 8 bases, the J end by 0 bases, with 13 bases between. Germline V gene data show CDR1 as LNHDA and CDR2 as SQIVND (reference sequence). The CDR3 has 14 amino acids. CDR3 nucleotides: TGTGCCAGTGGAGGGTCCGCGGCTAACTATGGCTACACCTTC. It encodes CASGGSAANYGYTF.

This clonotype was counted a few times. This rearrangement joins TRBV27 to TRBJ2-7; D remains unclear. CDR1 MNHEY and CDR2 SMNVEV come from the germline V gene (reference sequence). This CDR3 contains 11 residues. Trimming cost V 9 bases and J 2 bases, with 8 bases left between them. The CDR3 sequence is CASKGPYEQYF. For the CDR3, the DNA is TGTGCCAGTAAAGGGCCCTACGAGCAGTACTTC.

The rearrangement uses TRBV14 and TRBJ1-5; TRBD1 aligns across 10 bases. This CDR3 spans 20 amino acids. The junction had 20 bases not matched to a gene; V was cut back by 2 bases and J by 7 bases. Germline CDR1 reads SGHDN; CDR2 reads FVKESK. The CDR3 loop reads CASSQKGTGDTGEVIQPQHF. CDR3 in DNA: TGTGCCAGCAGCCAAAAGGGGACAGGGGACACGGGAGAAGTGATACAGCCCCAGCATTTT.

This CDR3 reads CASRAGTSSPNEQYF. CDR3 in DNA: TGTGCCAGCAGGGCCGGGACTAGCTCCCCTAACGAACAGTACTTC. The gene calls are TRBV3-1 and TRBJ2-4, with 9 nucleotides matching TRBD2. V gave up 6 bases and J gave up 13 bases; unmatched junction bases: 16. Per the germline V gene, CDR1 is LGHDT and CDR2 is YNNKEL (reference sequence). This CDR3 contains 15 residues.

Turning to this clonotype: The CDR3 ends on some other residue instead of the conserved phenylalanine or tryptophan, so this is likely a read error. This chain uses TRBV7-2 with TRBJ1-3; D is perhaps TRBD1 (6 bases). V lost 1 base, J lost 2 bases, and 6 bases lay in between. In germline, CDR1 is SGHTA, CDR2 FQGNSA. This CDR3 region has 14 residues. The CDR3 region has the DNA TGTGCCAGCAGCTTAGACAGGGCTGGAAACACCATATATCTT. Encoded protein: CASSLDRAGNTIYL.

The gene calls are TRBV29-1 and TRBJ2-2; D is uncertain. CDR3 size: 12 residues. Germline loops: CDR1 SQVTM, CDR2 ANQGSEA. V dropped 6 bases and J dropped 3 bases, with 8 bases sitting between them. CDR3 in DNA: TGCAGCGTAAATACGGACACCGGGGAGCTGTTTTTT. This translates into CSVNTDTGELFF.

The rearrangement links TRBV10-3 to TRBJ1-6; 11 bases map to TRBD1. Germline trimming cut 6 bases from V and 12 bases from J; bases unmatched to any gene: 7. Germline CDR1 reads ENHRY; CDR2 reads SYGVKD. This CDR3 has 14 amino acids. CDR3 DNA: TGTGCCATCAGAAGGACAGGGGGCAGTGAACCCCTCCACTTT. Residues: CAIRRTGGSEPLHF.

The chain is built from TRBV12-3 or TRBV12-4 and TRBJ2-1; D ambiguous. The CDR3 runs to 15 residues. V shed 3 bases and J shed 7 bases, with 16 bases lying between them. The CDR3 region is CASSFWSGNMNEQFF. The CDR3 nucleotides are TGTGCCAGCAGTTTTTGGTCAGGTAATATGAATGAGCAGTTCTTC.

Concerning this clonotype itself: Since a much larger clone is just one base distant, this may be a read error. CDR3 in DNA: TGCAGTGCTAGAGATCCCAATAGCGGGTCGGGGGAGACCCAGTACTTC. This codes for CSARDPNSGSGETQYF. V usage is TRBV20-1 and J usage is TRBJ2-5; 7 nucleotides align to TRBD2. The CDR3 consists of 16 residues. Germline lookup yields CDR1 DFQATT and CDR2 SNEGSKA (reference sequence). Losses at the gene ends were 0 bases for V and 5 bases for J; bases not matched to a gene: 12.

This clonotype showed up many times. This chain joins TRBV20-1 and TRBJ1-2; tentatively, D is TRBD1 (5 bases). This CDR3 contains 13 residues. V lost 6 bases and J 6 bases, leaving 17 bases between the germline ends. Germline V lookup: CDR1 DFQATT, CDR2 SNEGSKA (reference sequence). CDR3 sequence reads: CSALVRGKDGYTF. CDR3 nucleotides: TGCAGTGCCTTGGTAAGGGGCAAGGATGGCTACACCTTC.

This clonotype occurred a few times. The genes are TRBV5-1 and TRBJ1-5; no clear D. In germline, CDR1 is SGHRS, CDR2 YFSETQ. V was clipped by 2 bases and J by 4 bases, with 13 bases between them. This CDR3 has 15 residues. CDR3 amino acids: CASSFPGQGNQPQHF. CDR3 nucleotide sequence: TGCGCCAGCAGCTTTCCCGGGCAAGGGAATCAGCCCCAGCATTTT. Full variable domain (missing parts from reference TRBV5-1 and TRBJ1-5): KAGVTQTPRYLIKTRGQQVTLSCSPISGHRSVSWYQQTPGQGLQFLFEYFSETQRNKGNFPGRFSGRQFSNSRSEMNVSTLELGDSALYLCASSFPGQGNQPQHFGDGTRLSIL.

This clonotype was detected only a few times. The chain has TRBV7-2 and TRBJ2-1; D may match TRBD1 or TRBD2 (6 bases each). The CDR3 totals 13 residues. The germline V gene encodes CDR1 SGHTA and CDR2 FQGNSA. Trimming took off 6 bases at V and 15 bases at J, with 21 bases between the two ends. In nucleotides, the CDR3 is TGTGCCAGCAGGCGAACGGGTGGGGGGCTTCGGTTCTTC. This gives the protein CASRRTGGGLRFF.